One sample yielded the 32 T cell receptor beta chains listed below, sequenced in a study of blood T cell repertoires in COVID-19 (dated by TCRdb to about 2020). Receptor libraries were prepared by the immunoSEQ multiplex PCR assay. The immuneACCESS repertoire file appears here via TCRdb, limited to in-frame rearrangements. These files lack a portion of the clones; in checked studies, under half of the deficit traces to unresolved V genes, and the cause of the others is not known. This sample gives around 450,000 clones in total; 90% of them show up just once. The biggest ten clones account for approximately 0.65% of the sample. The sample consisted of PBMCs or T cells enriched from blood (not recorded which). The receptor set was obtained from a man aged 18-30 years who had recovered from COVID-19.

This chain uses TRBV5-1 with TRBJ2-1, with 12 nucleotides matching TRBD2. Trimming removed 4 bases from V and 4 bases from J; junction bases left unmatched: 12. Germline CDR1 and CDR2: SGHRS and YFSETQ. This CDR3 comprises 18 residues. The CDR3 bases are TGCGCCAGCAGCGAGGCCCCTAGCGGGAGGGCAGTATACAATGAGCAGTTCTTC. It is translated as CASSEAPSGRAVYNEQFF.

CDR3 residues: CASSAPGGLQFF. CDR3 coding DNA: TGTGCCAGCAGCGCCCCCGGCGGGCTGCAGTTCTTC. This chain joins TRBV9 and TRBJ2-1, with D perhaps TRBD2 (5 bases). CDR3 length: 12 residues. The V end lost 3 bases, the J end lost 12 bases, and 13 bases lay between the germline ends. The germline CDR1 and CDR2 sequences are SGDLS and YYNGEE.

V and J are TRBV5-5 and TRBJ1-6, with TRBD1 as a possible D gene (5 bases). There are 16 residues in the CDR3. Germline V lookup: CDR1 SGHKS, CDR2 YYEKEE (reference sequence). V dropped 5 bases and J dropped 0 bases, with 12 bases sitting between them. In DNA form, the CDR3 reads TGTGCCAGCAGGGAACTTGGGGCCTCCTATAATTCACCCCTCCACTTT. Protein: CASRELGASYNSPLHF.

This clone was detected only a few times. V is TRBV6-2 or TRBV6-3 and J is TRBJ1-3, with TRBD1 identical over 8 bases. Looked up from germline, CDR1 is MNHEY and CDR2 is SVGEGT. The CDR3 sequence is 14 residues long. V lost 5 bases to trimming and J lost 4 bases; unmatched junction nucleotides: 4. The CDR3 region is CASSLGTGGNTIYF. DNA of the CDR3: TGTGCCAGCAGTCTCGGGACAGGAGGAAACACCATATATTTT.

This clone was seen a handful of times. Other nucleotide sequences in the sample specify the same CDR3. The rearrangement links TRBV27 to TRBJ1-1; the D is unclear. This CDR3 comprises 14 residues. CDR1 is MNHEY and CDR2 is SMNVEV in the germline V gene (reference sequence). The V end was cut by 2 bases, the J end by 0 bases, with 7 bases between. The CDR3 coding sequence is TGTGCCAGCAGTTTAAACAGCTTGAACACTGAAGCTTTCTTT. This encodes CASSLNSLNTEAFF.

This chain uses TRBV9 with TRBJ2-7; D is unresolved. Germline values: CDR1 SGDLS, CDR2 YYNGEE. The CDR3 spans 12 residues. The ends were cut back, 0 bases at V and 4 bases at J, with 5 bases in the middle. The CDR3 region has the DNA TGTGCCAGCAGCGTAGGAGGTTACGAGCAGTACTTC. Translation: CASSVGGYEQYF.

This chain links TRBV19 with TRBJ1-2, with D tentatively TRBD1 (5 bases). From germline, CDR1 is LNHDA and CDR2 SQIVND (reference sequence). This CDR3 is 16 amino acids long. V was clipped by 1 base and J by 6 bases, with 18 bases between them. The CDR3 here is CASSIAAGQGPHGYTF. CDR3 in DNA: TGTGCCAGTAGTATAGCAGCGGGGCAGGGACCCCATGGCTACACCTTC. The complete variable domain, with remaining parts taken from reference TRBV19 and TRBJ1-2, reads DGGITQSPKYLFRKEGQNVTLSCEQNLNHDAMYWYRQDPGQGLRLIYYSQIVNDFQKGDIAEGYSVSREKKESFPLTVTSAQKNPTAFYLCASSIAAGQGPHGYTFGSGTRLTVV.

The V gene is TRBV5-1, the J gene TRBJ1-2, with D possibly TRBD1 on 5 matching bases. Germline CDR1 reads SGHRS; CDR2 reads YFSETQ. Trimming stripped 4 bases from V and 7 bases from J, with 17 bases between. CDR3 length: 14 residues. The CDR3 DNA is TGCGCCAGCAGCCTGGATATGGGGGGAAGTGGCTACACCTTC. This sequence encodes CASSLDMGGSGYTF.

V gene TRBV10-3 combines with J gene TRBJ1-2, with D hard to call. Trimming removed 8 bases at V and 4 bases at J, with 17 bases between. CDR1 ENHRY and CDR2 SYGVKD come from the germline V gene. CDR3 length: 14 amino acids. The chain's CDR3 is CAIVERPETYGYTF. In DNA form, the CDR3 reads TGTGCCATCGTCGAGAGGCCAGAGACCTATGGCTACACCTTC.

Comments on this clone: The junction departs from the called germline gene at one end, perhaps through a read error. The DNA of the CDR3 is TGTGCCAGCAGCTTAGAAGGTAGCGGGAGGTCCCTCTTC. This encodes CASSLEGSGRSLF. The V call is TRBV13, the J call TRBJ2-7, with 10 bases identical to TRBD2. This CDR3 has 13 amino acids. The germline V gene encodes CDR1 PRHDT and CDR2 FYEKMQ (reference sequence).

This rearrangement joins TRBV3-1 (or the pseudogene TRBV3-2) to TRBJ1-1, with 12 bases lining up with TRBD1. V shed 1 base, J shed 7 bases, and the junction held 4 bases outside the gene matches. Germline CDR1 reads LGHDT; CDR2 reads YNNKEL (reference sequence). CDR3 size: 15 residues. The CDR3 coding sequence is TGTGCCAGCAGCCAAGGGGGGACAGGGGGCAGTGAAGCTTTCTTT. Amino acids: CASSQGGTGGSEAFF.

This clone was detected once. The chain employs TRBV25-1 and TRBJ1-1, with 11 bases aligning to TRBD1. J gave up 4 bases and V 1 base, and 5 bases lay outside the gene matches. The CDR3 contains 16 residues. The germline V gene encodes CDR1 MGHDK and CDR2 SYGVNS. The CDR3 nucleotides are TGTGCCAGCAGTGAATCCCCCGGGACAGGGGGCACTGAAGCTTTCTTT. Amino acids: CASSESPGTGGTEAFF.

This rearrangement joins TRBV6-4 to TRBJ2-1; TRBD2 matches 10 bases. The length of the CDR3 is 14 residues. The trim removed 5 bases at V and 9 bases at J, leaving 7 bases unmatched. Germline CDR1 reads MRHNA; CDR2 reads SNTAGT. CDR3 sequence: CASSSSSGSSEQFF. The CDR3 bases are TGTGCCAGCAGTAGTTCTAGCGGGAGTAGTGAGCAGTTCTTC.

In its sample, this clone was seen once. The identical CDR3 is also encoded by other nucleotide sequences in the sample. The CDR3 DNA reads TGTGCCAGCAGCGACACCGGGACAGGGGACACTGAAGCTTTCTTT. Amino acids: CASSDTGTGDTEAFF. V usage is TRBV9 and J usage is TRBJ1-1, with 10 nucleotides matching TRBD1. Losses at the gene ends were 3 bases for V and 3 bases for J; bases not matched to a gene: 5. There are 15 residues in the CDR3. The germline V gene encodes CDR1 SGDLS and CDR2 YYNGEE.

The rearrangement joins TRBV7-9 to TRBJ2-5; 16 bases fit TRBD2. Unmatched junction bases numbered 8, after V lost 5 bases and J lost 5 bases. The CDR3 totals 17 residues. Germline CDR1 is SEHNR and CDR2 is FQNEAQ (reference sequence). As DNA, the CDR3 is TGTGCCAGCAGCCTGGGGACTAGCGGGGGGGCATTGGAGACCCAGTACTTC. This gives the protein CASSLGTSGGALETQYF.

The chain recombines TRBV27 with TRBJ1-2; 7 bases match TRBD1. V dropped 8 bases and J dropped 7; count of bases not matched to a gene: 10. Germline-derived CDR1 and CDR2 are MNHEY and SMNVEV (reference sequence). This CDR3 has 13 residues. The CDR3 DNA follows: TGTGCCAGCGCGAGACAGGGTGTTCCTGGCTACACCTTC. Encoded protein: CASARQGVPGYTF.

The chain recombines TRBV28 with TRBJ1-6; D is unresolved. V was clipped by 4 bases and J by 7 bases, with 8 bases between them. Germline V CDR1 and CDR2: MDHEN, SYDVKM. CDR3 size: 13 residues. The CDR3 coding sequence is TGTGCCAGCAGTTCCCGTGTCAATTCACCCCTCCACTTT. This codes for CASSSRVNSPLHF.

The rearrangement uses TRBV11-2 and TRBJ2-5; D uncertain. This CDR3 is built from 15 residues. Germline V gene lookup returns CDR1 SGHAT and CDR2 FQNNGV. The V end lost 4 bases, the J end lost 5 bases, and 17 bases lay between the germline ends. The CDR3 coding sequence is TGTGCCAGCAGCTATACTGGGCCCGGTGGGGAGACCCAGTACTTC. Protein: CASSYTGPGGETQYF.

The gene calls are TRBV6-5 and TRBJ1-2; 9 bases line up with TRBD1. This CDR3 is 14 amino acids long. Trimming took 8 bases from V and 6 from J; bases not matched to a gene: 10. Germline loops: CDR1 MNHEY, CDR2 SVGAGI. The CDR3 nucleotides read TGTGCCAGCGTTACTAGACAGGGGGGAAATGGCTACACCTTC. As protein: CASVTRQGGNGYTF.

This clone appeared once. This chain connects TRBV6-5 to TRBJ2-3; tentatively, D is TRBD2 (5 bases). CDR1 is MNHEY and CDR2 is SVGAGI in the germline V gene. With 6 bases removed from V and 5 bases from J, the gap between germline ends came to 9 bases. The CDR3 runs to 12 residues. The CDR3 bases are TGTGCCAGCAGGCGGGTGGAAGATACGCAGTATTTT. Translation gives CASRRVEDTQYF.

This clone occurred once. It may be a read error: a sequence one base away is much more abundant. Different DNA sequences within this sample yield the same CDR3. The chain combines TRBV7-3 with TRBJ1-2; 9 bases agree with TRBD1. J lost 4 bases, V lost 4 bases, and 1 base had no gene match. Per germline, CDR1 SGHTA and CDR2 FQGTGA. This CDR3 is 13 amino acids long. CDR3 in amino acids: CASSSTGGYGYTF. In DNA, the CDR3 is TGTGCCAGCAGCTCGACAGGGGGCTATGGCTACACCTTC.

This sequence joins TRBV28 and TRBJ2-3; D gene uncertain. V was cut by 5 bases and J by 0 bases, with 9 bases left in between. CDR1 is MDHEN, CDR2 SYDVKM, per germline. The CDR3 has 14 amino acids. This CDR3 is CASSPQQSTDTQYF. The CDR3 DNA reads TGTGCCAGCAGTCCGCAACAAAGCACAGATACGCAGTATTTT. Together with reference TRBV28 and TRBJ2-3, the CDR3 gives the full variable domain: DVKVTQSSRYLVKRTGEKVFLECVQDMDHENMFWYRQDPGLGLRLIYFSYDVKMKEKGDIPEGYSVSREKKERFSLILESASTNQTSMYLCASSPQQSTDTQYFGPGTRLTVL.

V and J are TRBV11-2 and TRBJ2-7; TRBD2 is a possible D gene (6 bases). Trimming stripped 5 bases from V and 6 bases from J, with 20 bases between. Germline V gene lookup returns CDR1 SGHAT and CDR2 FQNNGV. CDR3 size: 15 residues. The CDR3: CASSRFPLGGPEQYF. CDR3 sequence (DNA): TGTGCCAGCAGCCGATTTCCTCTTGGAGGGCCCGAGCAGTACTTC.

The rearrangement links TRBV7-8 to TRBJ2-7; no firm D call. CDR3 size: 15 residues. Trimming removed 7 bases at V and 3 bases at J, with 19 bases between. Germline V lookup: CDR1 SGHVS, CDR2 FQNEAQ. The CDR3 sequence is CASIESNPNSYEQYF. The CDR3 DNA reads as TGTGCCAGCATAGAATCAAACCCCAACAGCTACGAGCAGTACTTC.

The table lists this clone with a few counts. The chain recombines TRBV30 with TRBJ2-2; 7 nucleotides match TRBD1. The junction had 5 bases not matched to a gene; V was cut back by 4 bases and J by 6 bases. Per germline, CDR1 GTSNPN and CDR2 SVGIG (reference sequence). CDR3 length: 13 amino acids. As DNA, the CDR3 is TGTGCCTGGAACAGGGGTTTATCCGGGGAGCTGTTTTTT. Protein product: CAWNRGLSGELFF.

This chain joins TRBV28 and TRBJ1-2, with 9 positions matching TRBD1. The CDR3 has 14 amino acids. The V gene's germline CDR1 is MDHEN and CDR2 SYDVKM. The ends lost 5 bases at V and 7 bases at J; junction bases unmatched: 8. The CDR3 sequence is CASSTRTGEGGYTF. The CDR3 DNA reads TGTGCCAGCAGTACCCGGACAGGGGAAGGTGGCTACACCTTC.

V usage is TRBV6-6 and J usage is TRBJ2-3; weak D call: TRBD2 (5 bases). This CDR3 is built from 13 residues. CDR1 is MNHNY, CDR2 SVGAGI, per germline (reference sequence). V shed 5 bases and J shed 6 bases, with 12 bases lying between them. The CDR3 protein is CASSINSGDTQYF. The CDR3 DNA follows: TGTGCCAGCAGTATAAACTCGGGGGATACGCAGTATTTT.

The V and J genes are TRBV6-5 and TRBJ2-7; 13 bases line up with TRBD2. V dropped 5 bases and J dropped 1; count of bases not matched to a gene: 2. Germline-derived CDR1 and CDR2 are MNHEY and SVGAGI. The CDR3 is 15 amino acids. The CDR3 reads CASSPGLAGSYEQYF. CDR3 bases: TGTGCCAGCAGTCCGGGACTAGCGGGGTCCTACGAGCAGTACTTC.

This clone came up once. Other DNA sequences of this sample code for an identical CDR3. J is TRBJ2-7 and V is TRBV18; 8 nucleotides match TRBD1. The CDR3 runs 15 residues. CDR1 and CDR2 from the germline V gene are KGHSH and LQKENI. V shed 3 bases and J 0 bases; nucleotides not matched to a gene: 4. The CDR3 sequence is CASSPGTGGSYEQYF. Written as DNA, the CDR3 is TGTGCCAGCTCACCCGGGACAGGAGGCTCCTACGAGCAGTACTTC.

V and J are TRBV18 and TRBJ2-1, with TRBD1 matching over 8 bases. Trimming took 6 bases from V and 8 from J; bases not matched to a gene: 9. CDR1 and CDR2 (germline): KGHSH, LQKENI. The CDR3 contains 14 residues. DNA of the CDR3: TGTGCCAGCTCCACAGGACAGGGTTTGGATGAGCAGTTCTTC. Protein: CASSTGQGLDEQFF.

This clone was observed a few times. V usage is TRBV4-1 and J usage is TRBJ2-1; 8 nucleotides line up with TRBD1. CDR1 is MGHRA and CDR2 is YSYEKL in the germline V gene. The J segment lost 3 bases and the V segment lost 3 bases, leaving 10 bases of the junction unmatched. The CDR3 has 17 amino acids. This chain's CDR3 is CASSQDREDRVYNEQFF. The CDR3 nucleotides read TGCGCCAGCAGCCAGGACCGCGAGGACAGGGTCTACAATGAGCAGTTCTTC.

The CDR3, as DNA: TGTGCCAGTAGTATGAGGCGGGGAACACAAGAGACCCAGTACTTC. It codes for CASSMRRGTQETQYF. The V and J genes are TRBV19 and TRBJ2-5; D possibly corresponds to TRBD2 (6 bases). Germline lookup yields CDR1 LNHDA and CDR2 SQIVND (reference sequence). The CDR3 loop spans 15 amino acids. V lost 3 bases to trimming and J lost 2 bases, with 13 bases between them.